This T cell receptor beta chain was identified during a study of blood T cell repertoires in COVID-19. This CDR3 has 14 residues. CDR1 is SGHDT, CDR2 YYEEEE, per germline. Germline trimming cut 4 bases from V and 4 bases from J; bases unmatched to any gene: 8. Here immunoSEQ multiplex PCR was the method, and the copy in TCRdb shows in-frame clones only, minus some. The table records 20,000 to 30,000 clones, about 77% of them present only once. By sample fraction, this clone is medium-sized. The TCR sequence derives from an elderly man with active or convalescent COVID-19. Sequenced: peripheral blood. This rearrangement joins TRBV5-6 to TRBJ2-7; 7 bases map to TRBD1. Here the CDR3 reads CASSLGTVLYEQYF. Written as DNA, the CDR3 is TGTGCCAGCAGCCTAGGGACAGTCCTTTACGAGCAGTACTTC.